The clone carrying this T cell receptor (beta chain) was picked up many times. Its antigen is not identified. MiXCR was run by TCRdb on the reads, yielding one entry per CDR3 protein. The data show around 130,000 distinct CDR3 sequences, 20% to 30% seen once. This sample is part of a study of T cell repertoires in cytomegalovirus infection. At the level of the study: CMV infection together with matching HLA type was indicated by public TCR beta signatures.

Study-level points and caveats: Frequencies of public TCR beta families were cumulated, and this identified carriers of CMV plus the relevant HLA. HLA-C-restricted CMV clonotypes gave the most frequent clonotype in two of eight donors.

V was cut by 5 bases and J by 5 bases, with 12 bases left in between. The germline V gene encodes CDR1 SGHVS and CDR2 FNYEAQ. The CDR3 has 13 residues. Sequences were obtained from PBMCs, sequenced either directly or after in vitro stimulation (not recorded which). The chain links TRBV7-6 to TRBJ2-5; the D call may be TRBD1 or TRBD2 (6 bases each). This TCR derives from a human donor in good health (CMV status not recorded). Some clones in this sample may be carry-over from other donors' samples. CDR3 residues: CASSDRGGETQYF. DNA for the CDR3: TGTGCCAGCAGCGACAGAGGGGGGGAGACCCAGTACTTC.